Listed below are T cell receptor beta chains from one sample, sequenced in a study of blood T cells in healthy people across ages. A single record per CDR3 protein comes from TCRdb applying MiXCR to the 5' RACE reads. The data hold about 1,000,000 distinct CDR3 sequences, with around 45% observed a single time. Sequenced input: blood. These receptors all come from a woman aged 60-75 years in good health. Both conserved end residues are trimmed from each CDR3. A clone size is listed for some rows: how often the clone was seen (once, few, many), or a class if it is expanded.

size,V,J,CDR3
-,TRBV7-9,TRBJ2-4,ASSWTLALAGGRGNIQY
many,TRBV5-1,TRBJ2-1,ASSLRLAGNEQF
-,TRBV27,TRBJ2-2,ASTPGRVNTGELF
-,TRBV20-1,TRBJ2-1,SADRDSYNEQF
many,TRBV29-1,TRBJ2-5,SVARSGRLEETQY
-,TRBV28,-,ASSLWGGDEQY
-,TRBV10-1,TRBJ2-3,ASNKRNRTFSTDTQY
-,TRBV27,TRBJ2-7,ASSLSEWNEQY
-,TRBV11-2,TRBJ2-7,ASSLMSSYEQY
many,TRBV7-9,TRBJ2-1,ASSLSSTAEQF
-,TRBV3-1,-,ASSQVPVTSGRLYEQY
few,TRBV12-3/TRBV12-4,TRBJ2-7,ASSLAGSGRPLSEQY
few,TRBV5-5,-,ASSGGREYEQY
few,TRBV11-1,TRBJ2-5,ASSLSPGYQETQY
-,TRBV20-1,TRBJ1-6,SARDMGGSSPLH
-,TRBV28,TRBJ1-4,ASSHAWDSPFSEKLF
few,TRBV27,TRBJ2-3,ASGTSGVADTQY
few,TRBV7-3,TRBJ2-7,ASSLLGGGSAGAYEQY
-,TRBV5-1,TRBJ2-1,ASTGTGAYNEQF
-,TRBV3-1,TRBJ2-7,ASSQSGTATYEQY
-,TRBV3-1,TRBJ1-2,ASSHLTGGAQLWYGYT
-,TRBV29-1,TRBJ1-2,SVGTTLEAVGYT
few,TRBV29-1,TRBJ2-7,SARDTGNGEQY
-,TRBV29-1,TRBJ1-3,SARGIGNTIY
-,TRBV7-3,TRBJ2-3,ASSLTAGVADTRY
-,TRBV20-1,TRBJ2-7,SALQGVGEQY
-,TRBV7-9,TRBJ2-1,ASSRRASGAYNEQF
few,TRBV3-1,TRBJ2-7,ASSQALAGYEQY
-,TRBV7-8,TRBJ1-6,ASSLEGQSNSPLH
-,TRBV10-3,TRBJ1-5,AISERTGDSNQPQH
-,TRBV7-9,TRBJ1-1,ASSLGRQVNTEAF
many,TRBV24-1,TRBJ2-7,ATSREGSYEQY
-,TRBV10-3,TRBJ1-2,AITPDDVLNGYT
once,TRBV6-5,TRBJ2-7,ASSYSRQGWGSYEQY
-,TRBV5-1,TRBJ2-1,ASSLGSGGRYNEQF
-,TRBV20-1,TRBJ2-7,SARDLGLAGVSRAYEQY
-,TRBV27,TRBJ1-4,ARGDGDNEKLF